These T cell receptor beta chains were read from a single sample in a study of blood T cell repertoires in COVID-19. Sequencing was performed with immunoSEQ multiplex PCR; in TCRdb, only in-frame clones are kept and a portion is missing. The sample consists of about 90,000 clones, less than 95% of them appearing once. Material for sequencing was peripheral blood. These receptors originate from a human donor with active COVID-19. The donor label of this sample is uncertain. The CDR3 runs from the conserved cysteine through the conserved F or W. A D gene is named only where the DNA matches it firmly. Part of the rows lack a size; the others show once, few, many or a class for expanded clones.

DNA | CDR3 | V | D | size | J
TGCAGTGCTAGTCGCTTACGGTCCACTGAAGCTTTCTTT | CSASRLRSTEAFF | TRBV20-1 | NA | NA | TRBJ1-1
TGTGCCAGCAGCGGAATGCACCTTGAGGATTCACCCCTCCACTTT | CASSGMHLEDSPLHF | TRBV5-6 | NA | NA | TRBJ1-6
TGTGCCAGCAGCCAAGAGTCTTGGGGCAGGGAAACCGGGGAGCTGTTTTTT | CASSQESWGRETGELFF | TRBV3-1/TRBV3-2 | NA | NA | TRBJ2-2
TGTGCCAGCAGCCAAGATGGGCCTGCCCGGTACTTC | CASSQDGPARYF | TRBV3-1/TRBV3-2 | NA | NA | TRBJ2-7
TGTGCCAGCAGTCTACCAGGGGAGCCTCTCATATATTTT | CASSLPGEPLIYF | TRBV28 | NA | NA | TRBJ1-3
TGTGCCAGCAGCGACCCGGGACAGGGGGCCTCAGATACGCAGTATTTT | CASSDPGQGASDTQYF | TRBV9 | TRBD1 | NA | TRBJ2-3
TGCGCCAGCAGCTTGGGACAGGCCAATGAGCAGTTCTTC | CASSLGQANEQFF | TRBV5-1 | NA | few | TRBJ2-1
TGTGCCAGCAGGATGAACCTAGGCACAGATACGCAGTATTTT | CASRMNLGTDTQYF | TRBV2 | NA | NA | TRBJ2-3
TGTGCCAGCAGGTATGACGGCAGTGGGCACAATGAGCAGTTCTTC | CASRYDGSGHNEQFF | TRBV14 | NA | NA | TRBJ2-1
TGTGCCAGCAGCTTAGGGAACAGCTACGAGCAGTACTTC | CASSLGNSYEQYF | TRBV7-9 | NA | NA | TRBJ2-7
TGTGCCAGCAGCCAAGATTGGCAGGGTGTTACCGGGGAGCTGTTTTTT | CASSQDWQGVTGELFF | TRBV3-1/TRBV3-2 | NA | NA | TRBJ2-2
TGTGCCAGCAGTTACTCGTCCGAGGCGGGTTCACCCCTCCACTTT | CASSYSSEAGSPLHF | TRBV6-6 | NA | NA | TRBJ1-6
TGTGCCAGCGCCAGGGCGGGGGTCTACAATGAGCAGTTCTTC | CASARAGVYNEQFF | TRBV6-5 | TRBD2 | NA | TRBJ2-1
TGTGCCAGCTGTTTACAGGGGGGGATCGATCAGCCCCAGCATTTT | CASCLQGGIDQPQHF | TRBV6-2/TRBV6-3 | TRBD1 | NA | TRBJ1-5
TGTGCCAGCAGCCAGGCCGACAGGACCTACGAGCAGTACTTC | CASSQADRTYEQYF | TRBV4-2 | NA | NA | TRBJ2-7
TGTGCCAGCAGTGACGGGACTAGCGGGGGGGTCATAATCTTC | CASSDGTSGGVIIF | TRBV6-4 | TRBD2 | NA | TRBJ2-1
TGTGCCAGCTCACCACATCCCCCCGGGGTGCAGGAGAGTTACGAGCAGTACTTC | CASSPHPPGVQESYEQYF | TRBV18 | NA | NA | TRBJ2-7
TGTGCCAGCAGTGAAGTGGGGCTCAACTCTGGGGCCAACGTCCTGACTTTC | CASSEVGLNSGANVLTF | TRBV2 | NA | NA | TRBJ2-6
TGTGCCAGCAGCTCTCCGGGACCGGGGGGGTGGTTCGGACCTGAAGCTTTCTTT | CASSSPGPGGWFGPEAFF | TRBV7-9 | NA | NA | TRBJ1-1
TGTGCCAGTAGTCCCCTGAAGGTTAGGGACGGGAGCTCCTACAATGAGCAGTTCTTC | CASSPLKVRDGSSYNEQFF | TRBV19 | NA | NA | TRBJ2-1
TGTGCCAGCAGTTACACAGGGGGTGAAGGTTCACCCCTCCACTTT | CASSYTGGEGSPLHF | TRBV7-3 | TRBD1 | NA | TRBJ1-6
TGTGCCAGCAGTTATTTTGATGGAGGGAACACTGAAGCTTTCTTT | CASSYFDGGNTEAFF | TRBV6-2/TRBV6-3 | NA | NA | TRBJ1-1
TGTGCCAGCTCGCGGGAAGAGACCCAGTACTTC | CASSREETQYF | TRBV6-5 | NA | NA | TRBJ2-5
TGCGCCAGCAGCCCCACCGTGGGGGGAGAGACCCAGTACTTC | CASSPTVGGETQYF | TRBV5-1 | NA | NA | TRBJ2-5
TGCGCCAGCAGCCAAGATTCGGGGACGAACACCGGGGAGCTGTTTTTT | CASSQDSGTNTGELFF | TRBV4-3 | NA | NA | TRBJ2-2
TGTGCCAGCAGCCCCAACAGGGATCACTATGGCTACACCTTC | CASSPNRDHYGYTF | TRBV9 | NA | NA | TRBJ1-2
TGTGCCAGCGGGACTTGGGTCAATGAGCAGTTCTTC | CASGTWVNEQFF | TRBV12-3/TRBV12-4 | NA | NA | TRBJ2-1
TGTGCCAGCAGCCCACGACAGGGTAATCGGCAAGAGACCCAGTACTTC | CASSPRQGNRQETQYF | TRBV11-2 | TRBD1 | NA | TRBJ2-5
TGTGCCAGTAGTATCGAAGGGGGAAGGAACTACGAGCAGTACTTC | CASSIEGGRNYEQYF | TRBV19 | NA | NA | TRBJ2-7
TGCGCCAGCAGCTTGAGGACTAGCTCCTACAATGAGCAGTTCTTC | CASSLRTSSYNEQFF | TRBV5-1 | TRBD2 | NA | TRBJ2-1
TGTGCCAGCAGCGCAGCGGGGGGAGCTTACGAGCAGTACTTC | CASSAAGGAYEQYF | TRBV9 | TRBD2 | NA | TRBJ2-7
TGTGCCAGCAGTTTACGGACAGTAGGAGTAGAAGTCTCTGGAAACACCATATATTTT | CASSLRTVGVEVSGNTIYF | TRBV28 | NA | NA | TRBJ1-3
TGTGCCAGCAGCCCCCAGGAGGAGTATGGCTACACCTTC | CASSPQEEYGYTF | TRBV7-9 | NA | NA | TRBJ1-2
TGTGCCAGTAGCCCTCGGGACAGCTCTAACTATGGCTACACCTTC | CASSPRDSSNYGYTF | TRBV19 | TRBD1 | NA | TRBJ1-2
TGCGCCAGCAGATTGGGGGGCAGGGAGGAAGGTGGCTACACCTTC | CASRLGGREEGGYTF | TRBV5-1 | NA | NA | TRBJ1-2
TGTGCCAGCAGTTACGGGACAGGGGGCTATGGCTACACCTTC | CASSYGTGGYGYTF | TRBV6-5 | TRBD1 | NA | TRBJ1-2
TGTGCCAGCAGCAAAGGCTGGGGGGGCCTTTGCGAGGGGAGAACGGGGGGCAATCAGCCCCAGCATTTT | CASSKGWGGLCEGRTGGNQPQHF | TRBV21-1 | NA | NA | TRBJ1-5
TGTGCCAGTAGTACGGGACAGGGGGGGGTCTACGAGCAGTACTTC | CASSTGQGGVYEQYF | TRBV19 | TRBD1 | NA | TRBJ2-7
TGTGCCAGCAGCTCGACATTCAGGGGAAGAGAGTCCTACGAGCAGTACTTC | CASSSTFRGRESYEQYF | TRBV7-8 | NA | NA | TRBJ2-7
TGTGCCAGTAGTTCCAGGACAGGGAGCTCCTATAATTCACCCCTCCACTTT | CASSSRTGSSYNSPLHF | TRBV19 | TRBD1 | NA | TRBJ1-6
TGTGCCAGCAATTGGGACAGGGACACCTACGAGCAGTACTTC | CASNWDRDTYEQYF | TRBV6-5 | TRBD1 | few | TRBJ2-7
TGTGCCAGCAGACCTCTGGCGGGTGACGGGGAGCTGTTTTTT | CASRPLAGDGELFF | TRBV2 | NA | NA | TRBJ2-2
TGTGCCAGCAGCCCCGGGGGGTGGGATTACAATGAGCAGTTCTTC | CASSPGGWDYNEQFF | TRBV5-6 | TRBD2 | NA | TRBJ2-1
TGTGCCAGCAGGACAGGGGGCTTCCACGAGCAGTACTTC | CASRTGGFHEQYF | TRBV6-5 | TRBD1 | NA | TRBJ2-7
TGTGCCAGCAGCCCATCGGGGCGGGGGTCGGAGACCCAGTACTTC | CASSPSGRGSETQYF | TRBV7-2 | TRBD2 | once | TRBJ2-5
TGTGCCAGCAGCCCCAAAGGGGGCGTCTGGACCTACGAGCAGTACTTC | CASSPKGGVWTYEQYF | TRBV7-2 | TRBD1 | NA | TRBJ2-7
TGTGCCAGCAGTCCGGGACAGGGATCCGGGGCCAACGTCCTGACTTTC | CASSPGQGSGANVLTF | TRBV6-4 | TRBD1 | NA | TRBJ2-6
TGTGCCAGCAGCCAAGCCAATTTAGAAGGGGGCGCATTAAATGAGCAGTTCTTC | CASSQANLEGGALNEQFF | TRBV3-1/TRBV3-2 | TRBD1 | NA | TRBJ2-1
TGTGCCAGCAGCCCGCCGTACAGGGAGCAGTTCTTC | CASSPPYREQFF | TRBV28 | NA | NA | TRBJ2-1
TGCAGTGCTAGTAACAGTAGAGCTGAAGCTTTCTTT | CSASNSRAEAFF | TRBV20-1 | NA | NA | TRBJ1-1